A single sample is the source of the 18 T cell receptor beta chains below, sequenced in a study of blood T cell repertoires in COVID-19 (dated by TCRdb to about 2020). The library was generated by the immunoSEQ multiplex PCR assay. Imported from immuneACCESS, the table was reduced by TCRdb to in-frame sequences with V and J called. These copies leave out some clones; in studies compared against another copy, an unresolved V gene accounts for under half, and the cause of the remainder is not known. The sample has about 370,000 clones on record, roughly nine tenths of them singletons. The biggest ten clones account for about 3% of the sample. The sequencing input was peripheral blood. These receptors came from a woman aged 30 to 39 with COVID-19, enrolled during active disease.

CDR3 sequence reads: CASSPGVSTDTQYF. CDR3 nucleotide sequence: TGTGCCAGCTCTCCGGGGGTCTCCACAGATACGCAGTATTTT. The chain carries TRBV18 and TRBJ2-3, with D perhaps matching TRBD2 (6 bases). The CDR3 runs to 14 residues. Germline loops: CDR1 KGHSH, CDR2 LQKENI. The germline V and J ends were trimmed by 6 bases and 2 bases, with 12 bases remaining between them.

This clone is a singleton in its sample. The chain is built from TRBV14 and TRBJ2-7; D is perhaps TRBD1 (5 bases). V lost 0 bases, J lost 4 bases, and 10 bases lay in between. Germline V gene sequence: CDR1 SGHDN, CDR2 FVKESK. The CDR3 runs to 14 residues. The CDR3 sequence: CASSQDYGAYEQYF. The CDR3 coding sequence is TGTGCCAGCAGCCAAGATTATGGGGCTTACGAGCAGTACTTC.

In DNA form, the CDR3 reads TGTGCCAGCAGTTTTAGCGAGGCCTTGAACACTGAAGCTTTCTTT. It yields the protein CASSFSEALNTEAFF. The J gene is TRBJ1-1, the V gene TRBV2; D gene unclear. The CDR3 is 15 residues long. V was pared by 5 bases and J by 0 bases, with 13 bases between. Germline V gene lookup returns CDR1 SNHLY and CDR2 FYNNEI. Complete variable domain (other parts from reference TRBV2 and TRBJ1-1): EPEVTQTPSHQVTQMGQEVILRCVPISNHLYFYWYRQILGQKVEFLVSFYNNEISEKSEIFDDQFSVERPDGSNFTLKIRSTKLEDSAMYFCASSFSEALNTEAFFGQGTRLTVV.

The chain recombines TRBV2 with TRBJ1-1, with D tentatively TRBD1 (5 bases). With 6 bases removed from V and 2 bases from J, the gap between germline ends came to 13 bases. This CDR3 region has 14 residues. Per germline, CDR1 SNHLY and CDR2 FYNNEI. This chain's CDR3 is CASRVQAKNTEAFF. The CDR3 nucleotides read TGTGCCAGCAGGGTACAGGCAAAAAACACTGAAGCTTTCTTT.

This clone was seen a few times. The CDR3 DNA reads as TGTGCCAGCAGCTTAGGGGAGGGATTGGATACGCAGTATTTT. Encoded protein: CASSLGEGLDTQYF. The chain is built from TRBV7-9 and TRBJ2-3; 7 nucleotides line up with TRBD2. Germline CDR1 is SEHNR and CDR2 is FQNEAQ (reference sequence). The CDR3 extends over 14 amino acids. V was pared by 1 base and J by 6 bases, with 4 bases of the junction left unmatched.

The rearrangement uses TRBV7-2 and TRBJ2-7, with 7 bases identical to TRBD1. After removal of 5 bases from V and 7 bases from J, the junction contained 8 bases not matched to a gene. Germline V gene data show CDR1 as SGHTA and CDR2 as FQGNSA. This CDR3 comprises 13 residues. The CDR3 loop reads CASSPGTVREQYF. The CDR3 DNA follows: TGTGCCAGCAGCCCCGGGACAGTTCGGGAGCAGTACTTC.

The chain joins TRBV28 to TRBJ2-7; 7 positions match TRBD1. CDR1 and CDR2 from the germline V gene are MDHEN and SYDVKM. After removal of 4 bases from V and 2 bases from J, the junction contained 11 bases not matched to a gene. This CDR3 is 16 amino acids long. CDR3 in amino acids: CASSSPSGGDPYEQYF. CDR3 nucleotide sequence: TGTGCCAGCAGTTCGCCCTCAGGGGGAGATCCCTACGAGCAGTACTTC.

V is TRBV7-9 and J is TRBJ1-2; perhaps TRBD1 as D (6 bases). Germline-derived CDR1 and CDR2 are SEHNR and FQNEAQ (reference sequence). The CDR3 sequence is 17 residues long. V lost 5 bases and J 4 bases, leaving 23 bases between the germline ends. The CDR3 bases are TGTGCCAGCAGCCCTGGGCGGGGGCAGGGAGTTGGCTATGGCTACACCTTC. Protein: CASSPGRGQGVGYGYTF. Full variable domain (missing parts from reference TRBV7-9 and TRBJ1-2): DTGVSQNPRHKITKRGQNVTFRCDPISEHNRLYWYRQTLGQGPEFLTYFQNEAQLEKSRLLSDRFSAERPKGSFSTLEIQRTEQGDSAMYLCASSPGRGQGVGYGYTFGSGTRLTVV.

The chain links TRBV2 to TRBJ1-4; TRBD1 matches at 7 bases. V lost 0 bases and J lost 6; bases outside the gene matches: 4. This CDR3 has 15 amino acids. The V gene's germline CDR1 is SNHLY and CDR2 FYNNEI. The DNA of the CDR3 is TGTGCCAGCAGTGAAGCCCAGGGGGGTTATGAAAAACTGTTTTTT. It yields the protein CASSEAQGGYEKLFF. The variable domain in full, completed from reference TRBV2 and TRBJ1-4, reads EPEVTQTPSHQVTQMGQEVILRCVPISNHLYFYWYRQILGQKVEFLVSFYNNEISEKSEIFDDQFSVERPDGSNFTLKIRSTKLEDSAMYFCASSEAQGGYEKLFFGSGTQLSVL.

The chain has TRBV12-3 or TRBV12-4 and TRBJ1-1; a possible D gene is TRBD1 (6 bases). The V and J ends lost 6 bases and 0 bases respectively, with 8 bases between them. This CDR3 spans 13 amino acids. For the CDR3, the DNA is TGTGCCAGCAGCAGGACAGTGAACACTGAAGCTTTCTTT. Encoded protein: CASSRTVNTEAFF.

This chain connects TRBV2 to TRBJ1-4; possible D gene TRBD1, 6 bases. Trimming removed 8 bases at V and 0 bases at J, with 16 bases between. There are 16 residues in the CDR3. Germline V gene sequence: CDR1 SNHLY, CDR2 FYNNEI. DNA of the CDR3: TGTGCCAGCCGACAGACAGGCCGTGCAACTAATGAAAAACTGTTTTTT. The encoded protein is CASRQTGRATNEKLFF.

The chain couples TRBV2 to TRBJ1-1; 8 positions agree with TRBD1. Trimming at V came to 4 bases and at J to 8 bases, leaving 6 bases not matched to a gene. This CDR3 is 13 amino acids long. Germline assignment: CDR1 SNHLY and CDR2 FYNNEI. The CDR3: CASSAGQGVEAFF. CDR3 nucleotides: TGTGCCAGCAGTGCTGGACAGGGAGTCGAAGCTTTCTTT.

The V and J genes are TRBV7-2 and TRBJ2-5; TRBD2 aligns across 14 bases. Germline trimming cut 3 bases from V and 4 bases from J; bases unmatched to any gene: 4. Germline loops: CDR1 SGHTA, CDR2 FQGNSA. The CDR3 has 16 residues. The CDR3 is CASSLGLAGAAETQYF. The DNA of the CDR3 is TGTGCCAGCAGCTTGGGACTAGCGGGAGCGGCAGAGACCCAGTACTTC.

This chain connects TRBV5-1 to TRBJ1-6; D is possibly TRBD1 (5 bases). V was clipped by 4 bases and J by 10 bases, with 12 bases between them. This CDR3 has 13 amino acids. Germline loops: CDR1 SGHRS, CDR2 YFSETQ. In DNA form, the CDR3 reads TGCGCCAGCAGCGCGGGGACTTTCTCACCCCTCCACTTT. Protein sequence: CASSAGTFSPLHF.

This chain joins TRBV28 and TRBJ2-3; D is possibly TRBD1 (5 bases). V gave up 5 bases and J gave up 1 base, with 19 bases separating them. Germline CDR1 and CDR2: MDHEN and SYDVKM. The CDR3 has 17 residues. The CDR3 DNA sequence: TGTGCCAGCAGTCTAGAGGAAGGGTGGGGCCGCACAGATACGCAGTATTTT. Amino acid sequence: CASSLEEGWGRTDTQYF.

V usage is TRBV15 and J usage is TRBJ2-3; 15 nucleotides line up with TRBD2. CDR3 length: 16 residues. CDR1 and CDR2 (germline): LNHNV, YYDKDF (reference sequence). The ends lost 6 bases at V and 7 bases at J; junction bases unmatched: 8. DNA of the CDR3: TGTGCCACCAGTCCTGGACTAGCGGGGGGGTCAAATACGCAGTATTTT. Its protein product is CATSPGLAGGSNTQYF.

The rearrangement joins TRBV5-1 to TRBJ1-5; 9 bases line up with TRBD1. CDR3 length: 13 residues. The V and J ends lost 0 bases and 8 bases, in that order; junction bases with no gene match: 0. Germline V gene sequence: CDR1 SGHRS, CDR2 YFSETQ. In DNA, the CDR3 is TGCGCCAGCAGCTTGGGGACAGGGGAGCCCCAGCATTTT. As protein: CASSLGTGEPQHF.

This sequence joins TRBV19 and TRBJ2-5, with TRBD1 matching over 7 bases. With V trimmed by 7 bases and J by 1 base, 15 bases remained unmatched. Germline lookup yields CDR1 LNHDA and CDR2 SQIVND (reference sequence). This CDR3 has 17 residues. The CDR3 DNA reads TGTGCCAGTACTAGAAATCCCGGGACAGAATTCCAAGAGACCCAGTACTTC. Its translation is CASTRNPGTEFQETQYF.